This T cell receptor (beta chain) was recovered during a study of vaccination and CD4 T cells after COVID-19. Study details: Four females and six males made up the convalescents, two of whom were Hispanic. Cells were stimulated with overlapping spike peptide pools from SARS-CoV-2, HCoV-NL63, HCoV-OC43 and HCoV-229E. Broader study findings: SARS-CoV-2-reactive clonotype medians increased from about 20 to 38, not significantly.

Sequencing of DNA taken from cultured CD4+ T cells relied on the Oncomine TCR Beta short-read assay. TCRdb reanalysed the PCR reads using MiXCR and keeps one entry per CDR3 protein. The sample has 9,500 to 15,000 distinct CDR3 sequences; roughly 68% are singletons. This CDR3 comprises 14 residues. The germline CDR1 and CDR2 sequences are MDHEN and SYDVKM. Trimming took 4 bases from V and 11 from J, leaving 15 bases between them. Treatment described: roughly ten-day PBMC culture with coronavirus spike peptide pools or control peptides (ViraFEST assay). Regarding this clonotype: Its antigen is still unknown.

The sample in question was CD4+ T cells from blood, cultured in vitro, obtained before SARS-CoV-2 vaccination. The origin of this receptor is a human donor who had recovered from COVID-19. V usage is TRBV28 and J usage is TRBJ1-6; D remains ambiguous. CDR3: CASSSTSSITPLHF. The CDR3, as DNA: TGTGCCAGCAGTTCGACATCCTCAATCACACCCCTCCACTTT.